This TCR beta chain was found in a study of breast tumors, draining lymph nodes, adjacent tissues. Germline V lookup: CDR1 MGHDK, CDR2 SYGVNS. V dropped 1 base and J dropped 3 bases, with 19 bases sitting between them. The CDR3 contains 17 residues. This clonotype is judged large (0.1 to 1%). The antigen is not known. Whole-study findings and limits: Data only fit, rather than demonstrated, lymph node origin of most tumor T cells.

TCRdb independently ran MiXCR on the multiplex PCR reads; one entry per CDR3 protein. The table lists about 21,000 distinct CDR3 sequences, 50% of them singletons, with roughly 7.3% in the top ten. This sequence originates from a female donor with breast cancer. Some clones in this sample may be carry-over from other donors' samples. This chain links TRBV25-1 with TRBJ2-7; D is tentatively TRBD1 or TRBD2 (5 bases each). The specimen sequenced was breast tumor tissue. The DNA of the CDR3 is TGTGCCAGCAGTGAATGGATTTCGGGACCGAAAGGCTACGAGCAGTACTTC. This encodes CASSEWISGPKGYEQYF.